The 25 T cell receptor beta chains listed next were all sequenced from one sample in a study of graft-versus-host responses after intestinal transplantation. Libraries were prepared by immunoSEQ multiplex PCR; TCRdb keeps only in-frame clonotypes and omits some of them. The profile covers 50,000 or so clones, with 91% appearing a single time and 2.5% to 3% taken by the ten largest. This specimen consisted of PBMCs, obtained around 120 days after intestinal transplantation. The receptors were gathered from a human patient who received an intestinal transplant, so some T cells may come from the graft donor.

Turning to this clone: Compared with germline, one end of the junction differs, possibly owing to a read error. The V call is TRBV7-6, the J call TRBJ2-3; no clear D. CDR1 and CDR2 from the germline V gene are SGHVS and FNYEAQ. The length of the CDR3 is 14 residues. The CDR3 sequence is CVSSLLGNTDTQYF. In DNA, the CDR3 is TGTGTCAGCAGCCTTCTGGGGAACACAGATACGCAGTATTTT.

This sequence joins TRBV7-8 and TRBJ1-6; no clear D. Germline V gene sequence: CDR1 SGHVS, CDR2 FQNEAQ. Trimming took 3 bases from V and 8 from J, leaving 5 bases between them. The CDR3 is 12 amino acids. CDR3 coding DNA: TGTGCCAGCAGCTTTTCAGATTCACCCCTCCACTTT. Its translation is CASSFSDSPLHF.

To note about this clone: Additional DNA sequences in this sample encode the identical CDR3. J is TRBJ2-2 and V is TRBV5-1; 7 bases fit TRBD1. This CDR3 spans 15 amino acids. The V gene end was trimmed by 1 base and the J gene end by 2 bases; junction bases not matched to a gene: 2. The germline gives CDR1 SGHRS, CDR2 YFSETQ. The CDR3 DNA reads TGCGCCAGCAGCTTGACAGGGGCCAACACCGGGGAGCTGTTTTTT. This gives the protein CASSLTGANTGELFF.

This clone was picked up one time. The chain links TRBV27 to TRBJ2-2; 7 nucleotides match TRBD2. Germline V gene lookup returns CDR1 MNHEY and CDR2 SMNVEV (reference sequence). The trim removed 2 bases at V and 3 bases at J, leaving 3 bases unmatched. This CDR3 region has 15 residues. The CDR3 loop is CASSLMREYTGELFF. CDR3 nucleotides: TGTGCCAGCAGTTTAATGCGGGAGTACACCGGGGAGCTGTTTTTT.

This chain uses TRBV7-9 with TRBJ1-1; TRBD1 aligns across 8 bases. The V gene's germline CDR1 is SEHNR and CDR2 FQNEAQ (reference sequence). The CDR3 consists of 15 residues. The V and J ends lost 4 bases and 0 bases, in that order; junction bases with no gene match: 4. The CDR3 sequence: CASSSSTGVNTEAFF. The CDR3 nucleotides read TGTGCCAGCAGCTCCTCGACAGGGGTGAACACTGAAGCTTTCTTT.

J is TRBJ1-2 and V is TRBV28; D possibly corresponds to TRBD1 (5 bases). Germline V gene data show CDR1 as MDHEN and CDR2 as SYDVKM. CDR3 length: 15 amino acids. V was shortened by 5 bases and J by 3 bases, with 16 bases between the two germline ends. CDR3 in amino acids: CASSASQGGDYGYTF. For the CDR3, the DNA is TGTGCCAGCAGTGCCTCCCAGGGTGGGGACTATGGCTACACCTTC.

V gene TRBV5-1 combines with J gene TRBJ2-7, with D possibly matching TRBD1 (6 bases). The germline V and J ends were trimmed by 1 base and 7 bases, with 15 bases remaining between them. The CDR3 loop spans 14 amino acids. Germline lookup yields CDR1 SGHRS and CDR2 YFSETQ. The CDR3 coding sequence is TGCGCCAGCAGCTTGATTGGGGGCCTGGATGAGCAGTACTTC. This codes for CASSLIGGLDEQYF.

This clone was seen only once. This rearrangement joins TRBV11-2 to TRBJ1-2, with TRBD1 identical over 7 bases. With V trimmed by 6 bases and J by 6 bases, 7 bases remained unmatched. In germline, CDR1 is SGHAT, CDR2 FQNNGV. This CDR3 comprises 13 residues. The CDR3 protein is CASRSARGDGYTF. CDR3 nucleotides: TGTGCCAGCAGGTCCGCCAGGGGGGATGGCTACACCTTC. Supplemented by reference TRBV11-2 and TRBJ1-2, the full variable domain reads EAGVAQSPRYKIIEKRQSVAFWCNPISGHATLYWYQQILGQGPKLLIQFQNNGVVDDSQLPKDRFSAERLKGVDSTLKIQPAKLEDSAVYLCASRSARGDGYTFGSGTRLTVV.

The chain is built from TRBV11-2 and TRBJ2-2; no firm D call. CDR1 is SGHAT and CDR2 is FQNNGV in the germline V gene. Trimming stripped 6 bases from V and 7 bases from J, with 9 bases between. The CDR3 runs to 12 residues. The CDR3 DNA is TGTGCCAGCAGGTTTAGAGTCGGGGAGCTGTTTTTT. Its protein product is CASRFRVGELFF.

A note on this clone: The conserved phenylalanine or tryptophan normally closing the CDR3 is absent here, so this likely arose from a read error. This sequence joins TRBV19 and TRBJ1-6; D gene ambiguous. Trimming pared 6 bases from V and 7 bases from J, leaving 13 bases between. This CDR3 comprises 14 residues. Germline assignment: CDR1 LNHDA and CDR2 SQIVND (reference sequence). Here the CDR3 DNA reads TGTGCCAGTAGCCTTCTTACGGACAATTCACCCCTCCACTCT. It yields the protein CASSLLTDNSPLHS.

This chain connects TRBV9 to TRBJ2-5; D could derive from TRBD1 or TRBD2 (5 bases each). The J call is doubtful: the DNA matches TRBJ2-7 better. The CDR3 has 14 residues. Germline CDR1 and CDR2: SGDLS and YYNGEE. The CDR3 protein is CASSVGDLSYEQYF. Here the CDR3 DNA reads TGTGCCAGCAGCGTAGGGGACCTCTCCTACGAGCAGTACTTC.

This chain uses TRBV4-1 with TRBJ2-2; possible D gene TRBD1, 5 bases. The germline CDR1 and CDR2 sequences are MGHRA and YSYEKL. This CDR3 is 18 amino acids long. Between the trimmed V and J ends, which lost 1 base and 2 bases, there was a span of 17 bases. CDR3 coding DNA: TGCGCCAGCAGCCAAGCGCCTCCAGGGTATAGAAACACCGGGGAGCTGTTTTTT. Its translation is CASSQAPPGYRNTGELFF.

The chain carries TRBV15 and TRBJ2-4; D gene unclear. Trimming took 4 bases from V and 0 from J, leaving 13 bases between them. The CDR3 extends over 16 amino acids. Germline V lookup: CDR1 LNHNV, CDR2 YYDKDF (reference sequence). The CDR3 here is CATSNSILLAKNIQYF. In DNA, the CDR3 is TGTGCCACCAGCAACAGTATATTGCTAGCCAAAAACATTCAGTACTTC. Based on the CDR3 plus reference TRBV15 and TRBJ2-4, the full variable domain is DAMVIQNPRYQVTQFGKPVTLSCSQTLNHNVMYWYQQKSSQAPKLLFHYYDKDFNNEADTPDNFQSRRPNTSFCFLDIRSPGLGDTAMYLCATSNSILLAKNIQYFGAGTRLSVL.

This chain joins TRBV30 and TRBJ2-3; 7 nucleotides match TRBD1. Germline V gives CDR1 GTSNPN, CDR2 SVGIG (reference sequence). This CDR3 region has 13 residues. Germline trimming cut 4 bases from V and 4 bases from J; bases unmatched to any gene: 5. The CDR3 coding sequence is TGTGCCTGGATACAGGGGAAGGCAGATACGCAGTATTTT. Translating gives CAWIQGKADTQYF.

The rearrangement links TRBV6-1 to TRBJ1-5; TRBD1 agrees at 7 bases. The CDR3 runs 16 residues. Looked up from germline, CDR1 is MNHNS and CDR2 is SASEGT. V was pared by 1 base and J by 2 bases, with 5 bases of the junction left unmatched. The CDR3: CASSEGRGLGNQPQHF. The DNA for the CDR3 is TGTGCCAGCAGTGAAGGGAGGGGGCTGGGCAATCAGCCCCAGCATTTT.

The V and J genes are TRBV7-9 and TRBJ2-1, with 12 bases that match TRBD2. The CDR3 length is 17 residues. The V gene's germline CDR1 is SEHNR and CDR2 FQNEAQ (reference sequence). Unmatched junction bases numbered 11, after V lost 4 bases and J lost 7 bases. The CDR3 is CASSSSGTSGSQNEQFF. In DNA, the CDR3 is TGTGCCAGCAGCTCGTCGGGGACTAGCGGGTCTCAAAATGAGCAGTTCTTC.

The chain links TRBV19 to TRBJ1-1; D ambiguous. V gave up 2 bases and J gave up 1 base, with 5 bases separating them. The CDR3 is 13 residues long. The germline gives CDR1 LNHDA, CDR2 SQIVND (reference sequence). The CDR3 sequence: CASSIRANTEAFF. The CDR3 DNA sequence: TGTGCCAGTAGTATAAGGGCGAACACTGAAGCTTTCTTT.

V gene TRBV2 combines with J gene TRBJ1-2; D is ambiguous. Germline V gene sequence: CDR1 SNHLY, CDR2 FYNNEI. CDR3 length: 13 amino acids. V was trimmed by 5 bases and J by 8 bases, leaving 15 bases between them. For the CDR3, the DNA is TGTGCCAGCAGTACTCGCCTGCTGGGAGGCTACACCTTC. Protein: CASSTRLLGGYTF.

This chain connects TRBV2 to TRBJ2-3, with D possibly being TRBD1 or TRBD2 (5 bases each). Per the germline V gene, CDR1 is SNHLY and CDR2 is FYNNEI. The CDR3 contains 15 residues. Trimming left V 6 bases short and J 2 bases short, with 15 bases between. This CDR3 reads CASRDKEVFTDTQYF. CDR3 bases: TGTGCCAGCAGGGACAAGGAGGTATTCACAGATACGCAGTATTTT.

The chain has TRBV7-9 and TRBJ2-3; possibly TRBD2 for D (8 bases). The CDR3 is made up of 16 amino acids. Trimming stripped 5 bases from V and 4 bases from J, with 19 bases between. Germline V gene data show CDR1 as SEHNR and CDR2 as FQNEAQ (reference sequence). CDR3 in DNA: TGTGCCAGCAGCCCGGGACAGCGGGAGTTTTCAGATACGCAGTATTTT. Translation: CASSPGQREFSDTQYF.

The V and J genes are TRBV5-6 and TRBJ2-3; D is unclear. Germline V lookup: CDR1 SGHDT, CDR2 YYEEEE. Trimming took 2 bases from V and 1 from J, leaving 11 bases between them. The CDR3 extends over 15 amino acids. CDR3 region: CASSFLASGTDTQYF. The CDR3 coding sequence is TGTGCCAGCAGCTTTTTAGCATCTGGCACAGATACGCAGTATTTT.

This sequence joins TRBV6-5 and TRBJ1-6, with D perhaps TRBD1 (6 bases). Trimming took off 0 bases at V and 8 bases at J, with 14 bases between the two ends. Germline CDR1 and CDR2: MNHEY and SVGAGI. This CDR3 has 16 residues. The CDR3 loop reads CASSYSQGSEDSPLHF. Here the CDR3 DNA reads TGTGCCAGCAGTTACTCGCAGGGGTCGGAGGATTCACCCCTCCACTTT.

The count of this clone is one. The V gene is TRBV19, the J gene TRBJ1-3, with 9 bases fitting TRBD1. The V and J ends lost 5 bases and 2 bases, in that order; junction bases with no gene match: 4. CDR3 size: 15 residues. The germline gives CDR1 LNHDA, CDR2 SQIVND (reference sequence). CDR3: CASSSGTGTGNTIYF. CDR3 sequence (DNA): TGTGCCAGTAGTTCCGGGACAGGGACTGGAAACACCATATATTTT.

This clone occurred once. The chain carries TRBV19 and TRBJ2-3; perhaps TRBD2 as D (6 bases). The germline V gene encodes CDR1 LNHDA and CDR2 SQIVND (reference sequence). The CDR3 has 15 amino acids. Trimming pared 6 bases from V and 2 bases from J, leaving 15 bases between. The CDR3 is CASSDDRGATDTQYF. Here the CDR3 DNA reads TGTGCCAGTAGCGACGACCGCGGGGCCACAGATACGCAGTATTTT.

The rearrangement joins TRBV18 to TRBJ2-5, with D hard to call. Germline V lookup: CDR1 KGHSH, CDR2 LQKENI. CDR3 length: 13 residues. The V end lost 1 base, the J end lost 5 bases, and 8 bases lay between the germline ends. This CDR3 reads CASSPQGSETQYF. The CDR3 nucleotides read TGTGCCAGCTCACCACAGGGTTCCGAGACCCAGTACTTC.